Each of the 5 T cell receptor beta chains below was sequenced from the same sample in a study of OX40 agonist ivuxolimab in advanced cancers. Using immunoSEQ multiplex PCR, the repertoire was profiled, and TCRdb retains in-frame clones only, with some absent. In the table there are about 64,000 clones, roughly 84% of which are singletons. The sequencing here drew on CD4+ or CD8+ T cells sorted from blood, taken in a trial of the OX40 agonist ivuxolimab. These TCRs come from an adult with an advanced solid tumor such as melanoma, head and neck, liver or kidney cancer.

The chain joins TRBV11-2 to TRBJ2-5, with D unresolved. CDR1 SGHAT and CDR2 FQNNGV come from the germline V gene. The CDR3 extends over 15 amino acids. Trimming cost V 5 bases and J 5 bases, with 18 bases left between them. CDR3: CASSPGRGPRETQYF. In DNA form, the CDR3 reads TGTGCCAGCAGCCCCGGGCGCGGTCCTAGGGAGACCCAGTACTTC.

The chain employs TRBV7-3 and TRBJ2-2; D is perhaps TRBD1 (5 bases). This CDR3 contains 14 residues. The germline CDR1 and CDR2 sequences are SGHTA and FQGTGA. V was shortened by 2 bases and J by 4 bases, with 8 bases between the two germline ends. The CDR3 nucleotides are TGTGCCAGCAGCTTAGGCAGGGTCACCGGGGAGCTGTTTTTT. It yields the protein CASSLGRVTGELFF.

This clone appeared a single time. This chain connects TRBV6-1 to TRBJ1-3; 10 bases align to TRBD1. The CDR3 length is 16 residues. CDR1 and CDR2 (germline): MNHNS, SASEGT. Germline trimming cut 0 bases from V and 2 bases from J; bases unmatched to any gene: 1. The CDR3 region has the DNA TGTGCCAGCAGTGAAGCGACAGGGGGCCCTGGAAACACCATATATTTT. Translated, it gives CASSEATGGPGNTIYF.

This clone has just a few counts. A read error may explain this, as a much larger clone is one base away. Other DNA sequences in this sample translate to the same CDR3. This sequence joins TRBV5-1 and TRBJ2-2, with D possibly being TRBD1 or TRBD2 (6 bases each). CDR1 SGHRS and CDR2 YFSETQ come from the germline V gene. CDR3 length equals 14 residues. The V end lost 6 bases, the J end lost 6 bases, and 15 bases lay between the germline ends. The CDR3 region is CASNFEGGSGELFF. Here the CDR3 DNA reads TGCGCCAGCAATTTCGAAGGGGGGTCCGGGGAGCTGTTTTTT. The entire variable domain, with the rest obtained from reference TRBV5-1 and TRBJ2-2, is as follows: KAGVTQTPRYLIKTRGQQVTLSCSPISGHRSVSWYQQTPGQGLQFLFEYFSETQRNKGNFPGRFSGRQFSNSRSEMNVSTLELGDSALYLCASNFEGGSGELFFGEGSRLTVL.

This clone has more than one count but fewer than ten. The chain employs TRBV19 and TRBJ1-5, with TRBD1 as a possible D gene (5 bases). V was trimmed by 7 bases and J by 5 bases, leaving 9 bases between them. The germline CDR1 and CDR2 sequences are LNHDA and SQIVND (reference sequence). This CDR3 contains 12 residues. The CDR3 DNA is TGTGCCAGTAATAGGGGTCATCAGCCCCAGCATTTT. Residues: CASNRGHQPQHF.